This T cell receptor beta chain was observed in a study of blood T cell repertoires in COVID-19. Looking at the study overall: Acute and convalescent COVID-19 samples came from the United States, Italy and Spain.

V was clipped by 0 bases and J by 6 bases; unmatched bases: 2. The CDR3 contains 13 residues. Germline values: CDR1 SQVTM, CDR2 ANQGSEA. TCRdb keeps only in-frame clones here, not all; method: immunoSEQ multiplex PCR. The repertoire includes over 400,000 clones, roughly 90% of them detected once, and under 1.5% sits in the top ten. The TCR comes from a woman in her twenties or thirties with active or convalescent COVID-19. V gene TRBV29-1 combines with J gene TRBJ2-1; 7 bases map to TRBD1. The sequencing sample was made of peripheral blood. CDR3 nucleotides: TGCAGCGTTGAAGAAAGGGGGCCCAATGAGCAGTTCTTC. Protein product: CSVEERGPNEQFF.